The 18 T cell receptor beta chains listed next were all sequenced from one sample in a study of T cell changes during pregnancy in multiple sclerosis. The method was immunoSEQ multiplex PCR; TCRdb's version includes in-frame clones alone and lacks a portion of them. Here the sample spans under 45,000 clones, 85% to 95% being singletons. The sample was CD4+ T cells from peripheral blood mononuclear cells, taken in the third trimester of pregnancy. Every receptor here comes from a female donor with multiple sclerosis, enrolled in a pregnancy study.

V and J are TRBV6-1 and TRBJ2-7; D might be TRBD1 (6 bases). The CDR3 covers 15 residues. Germline CDR1 MNHNS, CDR2 SASEGT. V lost 6 bases and J 2 bases, leaving 17 bases between the germline ends. CDR3 nucleotides: TGTGCCAGCAGCTACAGGGAATCCCCTGCCTACGAGCAGTACTTC. This encodes CASSYRESPAYEQYF.

This clone turned up a few times. CDR3 coding DNA: TGCGCCAGCAGCCAAGATTTCTATTCACCCCTCCACTTT. Protein: CASSQDFYSPLHF. This chain joins TRBV4-1 and TRBJ1-6; D remains ambiguous. The V gene's germline CDR1 is MGHRA and CDR2 YSYEKL. V gave up 0 bases and J gave up 8 bases, with 5 bases separating them. The CDR3 consists of 13 residues.

This chain connects TRBV7-8 to TRBJ2-5; D gene ambiguous. CDR1 is SGHVS, CDR2 FQNEAQ, per germline. With 2 bases removed from V and 9 bases from J, the gap between germline ends came to 25 bases. CDR3 length: 17 residues. The CDR3 is CASSLLELRSLSEAQYF. The CDR3 bases are TGTGCCAGCAGCTTACTTGAGTTGAGGTCCCTCTCCGAGGCCCAGTACTTC.

The V gene is TRBV7-2, the J gene TRBJ1-5; possibly TRBD1 for D (5 bases). The germline V and J ends were trimmed by 7 bases and 4 bases, with 17 bases remaining between them. Germline values: CDR1 SGHTA, CDR2 FQGNSA. This CDR3 spans 15 amino acids. CDR3 region: CASTDSFLRNQPQHF. The CDR3, as DNA: TGTGCCAGCACCGACAGTTTCTTAAGAAATCAGCCCCAGCATTTT. The whole variable domain, remainder taken from reference TRBV7-2 and TRBJ1-5, is GAGVSQSPSNKVTEKGKDVELRCDPISGHTALYWYRQSLGQGLEFLIYFQGNSAPDKSGLPSDRFSAERTGGSVSTLTIQRTQQEDSAVYLCASTDSFLRNQPQHFGDGTRLSIL.

The J gene is TRBJ2-7, the V gene TRBV14; TRBD2 matches at 11 bases. Germline CDR1 and CDR2: SGHDN and FVKESK. This CDR3 spans 15 amino acids. The junction had 6 bases not matched to a gene; V was cut back by 3 bases and J by 5 bases. Here the CDR3 DNA reads TGTGCCAGCAGCCAGGCCCGACTAGCGGGGCACGAGCAGTACTTC. It translates to CASSQARLAGHEQYF.

By frequency in the sample, this clone is medium-sized (0.01 to 0.1%). This sequence joins TRBV7-3 and TRBJ1-6; tentatively, D is TRBD1 (6 bases). The CDR3 is made up of 14 amino acids. V lost 6 bases and J 10 bases, leaving 16 bases between the germline ends. CDR1 is SGHTA and CDR2 is FQGTGA in the germline V gene. The CDR3 DNA reads as TGTGCCAGCAGTTCTACAGGGTCTCGGTCACCCCTCCACTTT. Protein: CASSSTGSRSPLHF.

This clone is a singleton in its sample. CDR3 nucleotide sequence: TGTGCCAGCAACCCAGCGGGCGTCTACGAGCAGTACTTC. Encoded protein: CASNPAGVYEQYF. The chain combines TRBV2 with TRBJ2-7, with a weak D call TRBD2 (6 bases). Looked up from germline, CDR1 is SNHLY and CDR2 is FYNNEI. The length of the CDR3 is 13 residues. V lost 7 bases, J lost 3 bases, and 13 bases lay in between.

The rearrangement uses TRBV5-4 and TRBJ2-1, with 15 nucleotides matching TRBD2. V was pared by 8 bases and J by 9 bases, with 3 bases of the junction left unmatched. This CDR3 spans 13 amino acids. Germline V lookup: CDR1 SGHNT, CDR2 YYREEE (reference sequence). CDR3 amino acids: CASRGLAGGEQFF. The CDR3 nucleotides are TGTGCCAGTAGGGGACTAGCGGGAGGTGAGCAGTTCTTC.

The rearrangement joins TRBV10-2 to TRBJ1-5, with D possibly matching TRBD1 (5 bases). Germline-derived CDR1 and CDR2 are WSHSY and SAAADI. Trimming removed 7 bases at V and 2 bases at J, with 9 bases between. This CDR3 has 13 residues. CDR3 amino acids: CASTTGRNQPQHF. The CDR3 nucleotides are TGCGCCAGCACTACAGGCCGCAATCAGCCCCAGCATTTT.

J is TRBJ2-2 and V is TRBV7-2; 8 positions agree with TRBD2. This CDR3 has 17 amino acids. Germline loops: CDR1 SGHTA, CDR2 FQGNSA. J lost 2 bases, V lost 3 bases, and 8 bases had no gene match. CDR3 in amino acids: CASSLRGAEVNTGELFF. The CDR3 coding sequence is TGTGCCAGCAGCTTGCGGGGGGCGGAGGTCAACACCGGGGAGCTGTTTTTT.

The genes are TRBV7-9 and TRBJ1-4, with D unclear. The V and J ends lost 3 bases and 5 bases respectively, with 13 bases between them. The CDR3 length is 15 residues. The germline CDR1 and CDR2 sequences are SEHNR and FQNEAQ (reference sequence). This CDR3 reads CASSLIQNPNEKLFF. CDR3 bases: TGTGCCAGCAGCTTGATACAGAACCCGAATGAAAAACTGTTTTTT.

This chain joins TRBV4-1 and TRBJ2-3, with 7 bases identical to TRBD2. Germline V lookup: CDR1 MGHRA, CDR2 YSYEKL. V lost 6 bases to trimming and J lost 5 bases; unmatched junction nucleotides: 11. CDR3 length: 15 amino acids. CDR3 protein: CASRERELAVDTQYF. In DNA, the CDR3 is TGCGCCAGCAGAGAACGAGAGCTAGCGGTAGATACGCAGTATTTT.

This rearrangement joins TRBV14 to TRBJ1-2; D gene uncertain. The V end lost 5 bases, the J end lost 4 bases, and 11 bases lay between the germline ends. The CDR3 runs 13 residues. Germline lookup yields CDR1 SGHDN and CDR2 FVKESK. Here the CDR3 reads CASSARLGYGYTF. Here the CDR3 DNA reads TGTGCCAGCAGCGCCCGACTAGGCTATGGCTACACCTTC.

The rearrangement joins TRBV2 to TRBJ2-7; TRBD2 might be the D (5 bases). Looked up from germline, CDR1 is SNHLY and CDR2 is FYNNEI. V gave up 1 base and J gave up 2 bases, with 21 bases separating them. This CDR3 has 18 amino acids. CDR3 in DNA: TGTGCCAGCAGTGAAGTTGGGGTTAGAGGGTCTGCCGCCTACGAGCAGTACTTC. It yields the protein CASSEVGVRGSAAYEQYF. The variable domain in full, completed from reference TRBV2 and TRBJ2-7, reads EPEVTQTPSHQVTQMGQEVILRCVPISNHLYFYWYRQILGQKVEFLVSFYNNEISEKSEIFDDQFSVERPDGSNFTLKIRSTKLEDSAMYFCASSEVGVRGSAAYEQYFGPGTRLTVT.

This chain's CDR3 is CASTSSGGGKHGYTF. The CDR3 DNA sequence: TGTGCCAGCACCTCCTCTGGGGGCGGTAAGCATGGCTACACCTTC. V gene TRBV7-9 combines with J gene TRBJ1-2, with D perhaps matching TRBD1 (6 bases). Germline V gene sequence: CDR1 SEHNR, CDR2 FQNEAQ (reference sequence). Trimming cost V 7 bases and J 6 bases, with 21 bases left between them. The CDR3 is made up of 15 amino acids.

This chain joins TRBV7-3 and TRBJ2-4; D perhaps matches TRBD2 (6 bases). The CDR3 sequence is 14 residues long. Trimming removed 5 bases at V and 2 bases at J, with 10 bases between. Germline V gene lookup returns CDR1 SGHTA and CDR2 FQGTGA. CDR3 loop: CASSPGGSKNIQYF. The CDR3 nucleotides read TGTGCCAGCAGCCCCGGGGGTTCCAAAAACATTCAGTACTTC.

The rearrangement links TRBV9 to TRBJ1-3; no definite D call. Per germline, CDR1 SGDLS and CDR2 YYNGEE. The CDR3 has 16 residues. The ends were cut back, 0 bases at V and 3 bases at J, with 13 bases in the middle. CDR3 protein: CASSVGRMDFGNTIYF. The CDR3 DNA reads TGTGCCAGCAGCGTAGGCCGTATGGACTTTGGAAACACCATATATTTT.

This chain links TRBV19 with TRBJ1-3; 7 bases match TRBD1. Germline V CDR1 and CDR2: LNHDA, SQIVND (reference sequence). The CDR3 sequence is 15 residues long. Trimming cost V 5 bases and J 3 bases; bases outside gene matches: 7. Here the CDR3 reads CASSQRTGVGNTIYF. CDR3 nucleotide sequence: TGTGCCAGTAGTCAAAGGACAGGAGTTGGAAACACCATATATTTT.